This TCR beta chain was documented in a study of blood T cell repertoires in COVID-19 (dated by TCRdb to about 2020). Study-wide context: Collaborator samples came from the United States, Italy and Spain and covered acute and convalescent phases of COVID-19. The material from the prospective study consisted of cDNA or gDNA derived from T cells, B-cell-depleted T cells, or PBMCs. Deeply sampled blood TCRbeta repertoires from subjects exposed to, actively infected with, or recovered from COVID-19 were included in the dataset. The repertoires were released in a freely available public database intended as a resource for research on the immune response to SARS-CoV-2. Samples came from the ongoing ImmuneRACE study (first 160 participants) plus 1,254 subjects from 6 global collaborators. A de-identified subject ID, COVID-19 status, age in years and sex were almost always included in the sample metadata. Where available, HLA class I and class II types were obtained from metadata supplied by the sample provider rather than from assay-based typing.

What the authors observed across the whole study: Clinical and demographic metadata were provided uncurated, with the amount varying by source and participant.

TCRbeta CDR3 regions were amplified from genomic DNA by means of the immunoSEQ Assay, a bias-controlled multiplex PCR. As for the original processing: Within the assay, amplification of reference gene primers was used to estimate how many nucleated cells each sample contained. Sequence reads were collapsed and filtered to measure the absolute abundance of every unique TCRbeta CDR3 rearrangement. Productive Simpson clonality was computed per sample as the square root of Simpson's diversity index over productive rearrangements. TCRdb obtained this table from immuneACCESS and retained in-frame rearrangements with V and J assigned. These tables miss some clones; where compared with another copy, unresolved V genes account for less than half of the shortfall, and the remainder is unexplained. The V and J calls and clone size were taken over from that table, and D and trimming were inferred from the DNA. This sample comprises under 300,000 clones, over 75% of them detected only once. The ten largest clones take up roughly 11% of the sample.

As for this clone: The antigen it binds to is not known. No much larger clone exists at a distance of one base, and base qualities are not known.

V is cut back by 4 bases and J by 2 bases, with 11 bases in the junction unmatched. CDR3 length: 18 amino acids, cysteine to phenylalanine. Just CDR3 DNA is preserved here, 54 bases in frame from base 1. CDR1 and CDR2, looked up from the germline V gene, are MNHEY and SVGEGT. Each collaborating institution followed its own protocols to collect whole blood in K2EDTA tubes. For TCRbeta analysis, collaborators shipped samples in one of three forms: frozen whole blood, isolated PBMCs, or DNA extracted from either of those sample types. Recombination joined TRBV6-2 or TRBV6-3 with TRBJ2-3, with 11 bases matching TRBD2. Material: peripheral blood. This TCR came from a woman in her sixties or seventies with acute or convalescent COVID-19. Read as DNA, the sequence is TGTGCCAGCAGTTTCCTTGGGGGTAGCGGGGGGGCCACAGATACGCAGTATTTT. Translated, this is CASSFLGGSGGATDTQYF.